This T cell receptor beta chain derives from a study of human T cells and chemical hapten exposure (TCRdb year 2021). General notes on the study: For sensitization, 2% DPC in acetone was applied to a 2 cm by 2 cm area of upper inner arm skin. Patch testing on the upper back used Finn chambers containing 0.01% DPC, with scoring done after 6 days according to International Contact Dermatitis Research Group standards. The patient cohort, mostly female, included alopecia areata with under or over 50% scalp involvement, alopecia totalis and alopecia universalis. Peripheral blood TCR repertoire changes were tracked in vivo in alopecia patients during primary and secondary sensitization to the hapten diphenylcyclopropenone (DPC). Throughout the study period of about 22 weeks, patients also received therapeutic DPC doses to the scalp every week. Libraries were pooled for sequencing, and variation in per-sample TCR yields was attributed mainly to small differences in library volumes within the pool. Roughly 30 alopecia patients provided blood for TCR sequencing at one to four time points (pre-sensitization, 2, 6 and 24 weeks). Each blood RNA sample was used to sequence both TCR alpha and TCR beta chains. Blood samples were taken from patients before sensitization (week 0) and at 2, 6 and about 24 weeks after DPC sensitization.

The CDR3 holds 15 amino acids from the cysteine to the phenylalanine. Only CDR3 DNA is held: 45 bases, read in frame from base 1. V drops 7 bases and J drops 0 bases, leaving 13 bases in between. CDR1 is given as SEHNR and CDR2 as FQNEAQ, both from the germline V gene (reference sequence). Libraries were made using RACE. Sequencing was carried out with a NextSeq 500. Library preparation attached unique molecular identifiers to individual cDNA molecules for quantitative, reproducible TCR counting. The study's own analysis went as follows. Samples had a median of approximately 96,000 TCRs, with a range from roughly 23,224 to 750,000. V, J and CDR3 annotation of the TCR reads was performed with the Decombinator software suite. Every sample was subsampled to the same number of TCRs (28,000) for the PS versus PT1 abundance plots. Expanded TCRs were defined as absent before sensitization and observed at least eight times at the 2-week time point. Clones were called with MiXCR by TCRdb after fastp trimmed the public reads at Q25, and only in-frame beta chains were retained. Merged by CDR3 protein, the rows form single entries marked with the most common genes and DNA. TCRdb's processing, not the authors' own work, is the source of the V and J calls. The sample table contains approximately 52,000 distinct CDR3 sequences; only one count was recorded for 8.5% to 10% of them. The ten biggest clones cover 9.6% of the sample.

This clonotype was picked up many times. Its antigen is currently not known. The sample holds no much larger clone one base away, and base qualities are not on file. General findings and caveats noted by the study authors: Repeated subsampling changed both the strength of the expansion versus patch-test correlation and the threshold at which that correlation became significant. Alopecia, a presumed autoimmune disease, was present in all patients, so the immune response of the patients might differ from that of healthy individuals. Expanded TCRs formed significantly more large CDR3 similarity clusters than pre-sensitization or healthy control sets, consistent with antigen-driven responses. DPC sensitization did not change the number of TCRs with a frequency above 1 in 1000, and there was no evidence of changes in global repertoire structure. Patch test score was positively correlated with the number of PT1 expanded TCRs, with significance at thresholds 8, 16 and 32 but not at 4.

What the time point label conveys for this sample: pre-sensitization, week 0. The treatment or condition tag for this specimen amounts to: therapeutic diphenylcyclopropenone sensitization with weekly scalp DPC. Total RNA was extracted from unfractionated whole blood collected in Tempus Blood RNA tubes. Blood at each patch-test visit was drawn before the patch test was applied. Eligible patients were aged 18 to 70, diagnosed with alopecia, deemed suitable for DPC therapy, and excluded if pregnant. The TCR comes from a woman in her twenties or thirties with alopecia areata. Some clones in this sample may be carry-over from other donors' samples. The chain employs TRBV7-9 and TRBJ2-1; no D segment can be confidently identified. Material: whole blood, obtained in connection with sensitization to the hapten diphenylcyclopropenone (DPC). The DNA sequence follows: TGTGCCAGCATAAGCGAGCAGAGCTCCTACAATGAGCAGTTCTTC. It specifies CASISEQSSYNEQFF.